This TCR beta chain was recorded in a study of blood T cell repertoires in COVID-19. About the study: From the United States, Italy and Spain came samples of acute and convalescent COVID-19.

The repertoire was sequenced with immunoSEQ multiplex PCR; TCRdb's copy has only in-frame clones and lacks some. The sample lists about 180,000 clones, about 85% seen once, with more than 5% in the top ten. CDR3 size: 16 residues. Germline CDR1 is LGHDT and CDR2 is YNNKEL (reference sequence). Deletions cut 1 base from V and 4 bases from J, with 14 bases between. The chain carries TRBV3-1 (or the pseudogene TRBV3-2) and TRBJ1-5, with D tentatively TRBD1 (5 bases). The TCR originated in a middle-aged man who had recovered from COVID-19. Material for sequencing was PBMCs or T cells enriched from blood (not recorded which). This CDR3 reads CASSQGRVRGNQPQHF. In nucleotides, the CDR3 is TGTGCCAGCAGCCAAGGTAGGGTCCGGGGGAATCAGCCCCAGCATTTT.